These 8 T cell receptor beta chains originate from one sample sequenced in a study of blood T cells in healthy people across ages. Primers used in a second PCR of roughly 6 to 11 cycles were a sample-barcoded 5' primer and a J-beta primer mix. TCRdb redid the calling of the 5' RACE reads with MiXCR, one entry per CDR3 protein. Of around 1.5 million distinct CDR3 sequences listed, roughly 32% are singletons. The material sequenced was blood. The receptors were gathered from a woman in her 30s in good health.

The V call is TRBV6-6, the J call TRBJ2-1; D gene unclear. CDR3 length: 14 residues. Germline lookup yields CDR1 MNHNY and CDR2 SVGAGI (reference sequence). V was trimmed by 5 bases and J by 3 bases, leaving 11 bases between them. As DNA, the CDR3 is TGTGCCAGCAGTATTCCGGACGGCTACAATGAGCAGTTCTTC. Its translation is CASSIPDGYNEQFF.

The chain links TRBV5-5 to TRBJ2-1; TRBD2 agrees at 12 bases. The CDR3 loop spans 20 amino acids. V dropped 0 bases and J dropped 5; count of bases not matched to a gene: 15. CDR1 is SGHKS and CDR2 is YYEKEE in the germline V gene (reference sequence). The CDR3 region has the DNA TGTGCCAGCAGCTTGGGCGTGACTAGCGGGAGATTACCCACAAACAATGAGCAGTTCTTC. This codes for CASSLGVTSGRLPTNNEQFF.

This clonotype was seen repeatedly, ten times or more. As DNA, the CDR3 is TGTGCCAGCAGTAATCCGGATACGCAGTATTTT. It codes for CASSNPDTQYF. The chain carries TRBV25-1 and TRBJ2-3; D call uncertain. The CDR3 spans 11 residues. Trimming removed 5 bases from V and 6 bases from J, with 6 bases in between. CDR1 is MGHDK and CDR2 is SYGVNS in the germline V gene.

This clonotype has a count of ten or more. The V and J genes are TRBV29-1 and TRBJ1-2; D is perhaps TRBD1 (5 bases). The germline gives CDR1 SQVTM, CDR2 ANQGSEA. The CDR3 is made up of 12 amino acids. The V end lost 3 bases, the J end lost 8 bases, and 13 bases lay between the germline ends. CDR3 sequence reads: CSVDAVGGGYTF. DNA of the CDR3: TGCAGCGTTGATGCGGTCGGGGGAGGCTACACCTTC.

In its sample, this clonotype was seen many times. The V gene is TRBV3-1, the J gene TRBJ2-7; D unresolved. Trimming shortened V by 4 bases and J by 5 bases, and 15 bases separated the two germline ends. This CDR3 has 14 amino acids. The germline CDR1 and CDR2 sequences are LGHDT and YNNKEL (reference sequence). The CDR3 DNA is TGTGCCAGCAGCCTTCGGGTCTCCGTCCACGAGCAGTACTTC. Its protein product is CASSLRVSVHEQYF.

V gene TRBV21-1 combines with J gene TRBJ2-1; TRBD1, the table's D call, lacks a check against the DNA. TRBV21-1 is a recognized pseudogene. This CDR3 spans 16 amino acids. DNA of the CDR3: TGTGCCAGCAGCATAATCGAAAAACCAGGGGGCAATGAGCAGTTCTTC. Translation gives CASSIIEKPGGNEQFF.

The CDR3 loop is CASSQDSSGGNTGELFF. The CDR3 DNA is TGTGCCAGCAGCCAAGATTCTAGCGGTGGGAACACCGGGGAGCTGTTTTTT. The rearrangement uses TRBV4-2 and TRBJ2-2; TRBD2 agrees at 7 bases. Germline V lookup: CDR1 LGHNA, CDR2 YNFKEQ. This CDR3 has 17 amino acids. The V segment lost 0 bases and the J segment 1 base; nucleotides outside the gene matches: 5.

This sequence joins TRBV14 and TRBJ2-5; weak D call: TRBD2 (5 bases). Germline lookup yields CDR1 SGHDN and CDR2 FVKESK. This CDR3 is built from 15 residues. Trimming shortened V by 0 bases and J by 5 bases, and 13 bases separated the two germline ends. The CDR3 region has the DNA TGTGCCAGCAGCCAAGACCTGAACCGCGGGGAGACCCAGTACTTC. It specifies CASSQDLNRGETQYF.